The sequence of this T cell receptor (beta chain) was determined in a study of spatial heterogeneity in lung cancer. The overall study: Detection consistently captured more beta-chain sequences than alpha-chain sequences. Study-level results: Ubiquitous expanded tumor TCRs appeared in blood more at resection than follow-up.

This clonotype was found a few times. The antigen remains undetermined. Carried by each TCR cDNA molecule was a unique molecular identifier. TCRdb itself ran the 5' RACE reads through MiXCR, one entry per CDR3 protein. The sample records 75,000 to 85,000 distinct CDR3 sequences, approximately 21% being singletons. Time point here: sample taken at primary tumor resection. Whole RNA was taken from tumor, nontumor lung or frozen PBMC; it was then sequenced unsorted. The roughly 66 donors had untreated early-stage non-small cell lung cancer. This clonotype was sampled from a male donor with early-stage non-small cell lung cancer. Sequences were derived from PBMCs, sampled at surgery.

The CDR3 coding sequence is TGTGCCAGCAACTTAGGGGCCCTGTTGGGGGACAATGAGCAGTTCTTC. Translation: CASNLGALLGDNEQFF. The chain joins TRBV28 to TRBJ2-1; D might be TRBD1 or TRBD2, each matching 5 bases. The V gene's germline CDR1 is MDHEN and CDR2 SYDVKM. Trimming took off 7 bases at V and 5 bases at J, with 21 bases between the two ends. The CDR3 has 16 residues.